This T cell receptor (beta chain) was sequenced in a study of cytomegalovirus exposure and HLA in healthy donors. It was with 60 Vbeta and 13 Jbeta primers that the PCR ran. Some clones are missing from TCRdb's copy, which holds only in-frame ones; the method was immunoSEQ multiplex PCR. The sample contains about 150,000 clones, about 80% of which appear only once. In the case of this clone: Its antigen is not known.

General study findings and limits: The study listed some 160 cytomegalovirus-associated TCR beta chains. Association of a missense DCLRE1C variant with TCR beta V- and J-gene trimming was reported in a later analysis. While the bulk of TCR sequences proved rare, some public TCRs turned up in many donors.

This sequence originates from a man aged 30 to 39 in good health and CMV-seropositive. Specimen: PBMCs.

CDR3 loop: CASSFSPAGEGETQYF. The CDR3 nucleotides read TGCGCCAGCAGCTTTTCCCCAGCGGGGGAGGGAGAGACCCAGTACTTC. The chain is built from TRBV5-1 and TRBJ2-5; 8 positions match TRBD2. The CDR3 is 16 amino acids. Per the germline V gene, CDR1 is SGHRS and CDR2 is YFSETQ. V trimming: 2 bases; J trimming: 4 bases; junction bases outside the gene matches: 10.